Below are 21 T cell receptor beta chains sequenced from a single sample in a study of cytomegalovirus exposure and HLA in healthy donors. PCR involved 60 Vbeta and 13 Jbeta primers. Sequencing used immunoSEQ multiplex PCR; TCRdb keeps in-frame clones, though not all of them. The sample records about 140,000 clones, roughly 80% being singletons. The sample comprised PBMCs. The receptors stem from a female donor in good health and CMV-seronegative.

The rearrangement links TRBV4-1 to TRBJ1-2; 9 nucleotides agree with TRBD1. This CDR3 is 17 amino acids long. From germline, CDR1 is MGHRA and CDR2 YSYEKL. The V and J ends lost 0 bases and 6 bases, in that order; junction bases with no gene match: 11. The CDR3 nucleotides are TGCGCCAGCAGCCAAGATCTCGGGGACAGGGAGACGGATGGCTACACCTTC. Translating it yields CASSQDLGDRETDGYTF.

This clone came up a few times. The CDR3 spells CASSEATGFPQPQHF. CDR3 sequence (DNA): TGTGCCAGCAGTGAAGCCACAGGGTTTCCTCAGCCCCAGCATTTT. The rearrangement links TRBV6-1 to TRBJ1-5; possible D gene TRBD1, 6 bases. The CDR3 sequence is 15 residues long. Germline V lookup: CDR1 MNHNS, CDR2 SASEGT. The germline V and J ends were trimmed by 0 bases and 6 bases, with 12 bases remaining between them.

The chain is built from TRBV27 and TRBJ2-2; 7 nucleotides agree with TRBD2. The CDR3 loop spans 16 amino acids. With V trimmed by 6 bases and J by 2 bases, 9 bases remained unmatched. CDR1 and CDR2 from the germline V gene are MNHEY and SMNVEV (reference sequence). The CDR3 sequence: CASSLWGGGNTGELFF. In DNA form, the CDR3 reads TGTGCCAGCAGCCTTTGGGGCGGGGGAAACACCGGGGAGCTGTTTTTT.

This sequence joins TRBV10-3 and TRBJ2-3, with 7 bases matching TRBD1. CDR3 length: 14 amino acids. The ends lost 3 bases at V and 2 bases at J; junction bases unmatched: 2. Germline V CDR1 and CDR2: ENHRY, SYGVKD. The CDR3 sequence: CAISEDRDTDTQYF. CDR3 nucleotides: TGTGCCATCAGTGAAGACAGGGACACAGATACGCAGTATTTT.

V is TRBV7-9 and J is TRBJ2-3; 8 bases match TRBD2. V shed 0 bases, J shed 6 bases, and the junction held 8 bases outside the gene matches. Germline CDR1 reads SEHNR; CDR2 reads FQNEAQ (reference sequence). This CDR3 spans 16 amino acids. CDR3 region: CASSLALAGRADTQYF. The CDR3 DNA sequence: TGTGCCAGCAGCTTAGCGCTAGCGGGTAGAGCGGATACGCAGTATTTT.

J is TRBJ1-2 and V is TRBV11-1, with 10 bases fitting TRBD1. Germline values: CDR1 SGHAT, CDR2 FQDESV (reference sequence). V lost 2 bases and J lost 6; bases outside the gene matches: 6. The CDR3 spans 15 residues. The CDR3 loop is CASSLIGQGVDGYTF. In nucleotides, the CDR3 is TGTGCCAGCAGCTTAATCGGACAGGGGGTGGATGGCTACACCTTC.

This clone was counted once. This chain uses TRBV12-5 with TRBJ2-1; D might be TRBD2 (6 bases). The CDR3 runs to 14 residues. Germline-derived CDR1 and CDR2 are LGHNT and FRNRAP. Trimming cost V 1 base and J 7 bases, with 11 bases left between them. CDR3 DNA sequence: TGTGCTAGTGGTTTGGGCGGGGTGGGGAATGAGCAGTTCTTC. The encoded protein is CASGLGGVGNEQFF.

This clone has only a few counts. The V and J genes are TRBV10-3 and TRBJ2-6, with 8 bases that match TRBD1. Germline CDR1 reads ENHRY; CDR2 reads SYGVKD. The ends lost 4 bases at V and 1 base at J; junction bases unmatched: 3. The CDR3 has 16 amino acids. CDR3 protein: CAISVNRGSGANVLTF. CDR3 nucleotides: TGTGCCATCAGTGTTAACAGGGGGTCTGGGGCCAACGTCCTGACTTTC.

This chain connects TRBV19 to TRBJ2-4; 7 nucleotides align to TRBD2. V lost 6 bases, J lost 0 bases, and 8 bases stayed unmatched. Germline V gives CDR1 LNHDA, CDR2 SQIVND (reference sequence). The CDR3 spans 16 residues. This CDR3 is CASSQQAGVAKNIQYF. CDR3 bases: TGTGCCAGTAGCCAACAGGCGGGAGTAGCCAAAAACATTCAGTACTTC.

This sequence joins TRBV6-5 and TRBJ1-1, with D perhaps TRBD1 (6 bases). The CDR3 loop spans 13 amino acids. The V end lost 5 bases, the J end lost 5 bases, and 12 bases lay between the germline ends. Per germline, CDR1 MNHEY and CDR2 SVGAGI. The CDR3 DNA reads TGTGCCAGCAGTCCTCCTAGGGGGACTGAAGCTTTCTTT. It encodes CASSPPRGTEAFF.

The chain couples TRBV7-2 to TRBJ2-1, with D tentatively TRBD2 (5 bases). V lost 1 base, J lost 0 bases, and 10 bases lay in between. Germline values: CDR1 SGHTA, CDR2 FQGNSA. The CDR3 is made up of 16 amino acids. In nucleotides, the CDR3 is TGTGCCAGCAGCTTAGGAGCGGTCAGCTCCTACAATGAGCAGTTCTTC. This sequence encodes CASSLGAVSSYNEQFF.

The CDR3, as DNA: TGTGCCAGCAGCCAACCTGAGCGGAACCTGAGGGACATTCAGTACTTC. Protein: CASSQPERNLRDIQYF. The V gene is TRBV4-2, the J gene TRBJ2-4; possible D gene TRBD2, 5 bases. The germline V and J ends were trimmed by 2 bases and 8 bases, with 19 bases remaining between them. The germline CDR1 and CDR2 sequences are LGHNA and YNFKEQ. The CDR3 is made up of 16 amino acids.

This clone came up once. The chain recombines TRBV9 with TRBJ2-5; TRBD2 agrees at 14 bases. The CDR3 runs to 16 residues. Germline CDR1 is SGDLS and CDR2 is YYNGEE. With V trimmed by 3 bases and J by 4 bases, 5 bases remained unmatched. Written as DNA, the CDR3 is TGTGCCAGCAGCGAGGGGGGGACTAGCGGGAGAGAGACCCAGTACTTC. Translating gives CASSEGGTSGRETQYF.

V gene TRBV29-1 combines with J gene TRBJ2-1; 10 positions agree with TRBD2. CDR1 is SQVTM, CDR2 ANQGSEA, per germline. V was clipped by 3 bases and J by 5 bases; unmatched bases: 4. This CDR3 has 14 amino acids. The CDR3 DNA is TGCAGCGTTGAGGGGCTAGCGGGAGACAATGAGCAGTTCTTC. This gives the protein CSVEGLAGDNEQFF.

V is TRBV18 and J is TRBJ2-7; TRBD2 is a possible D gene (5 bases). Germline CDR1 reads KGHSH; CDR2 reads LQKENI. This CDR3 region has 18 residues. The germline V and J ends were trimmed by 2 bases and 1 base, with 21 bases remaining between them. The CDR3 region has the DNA TGTGCCAGCTCACCAAGGGTCGGGGTTACCGAACTATCCTACGAGCAGTACTTC. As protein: CASSPRVGVTELSYEQYF.

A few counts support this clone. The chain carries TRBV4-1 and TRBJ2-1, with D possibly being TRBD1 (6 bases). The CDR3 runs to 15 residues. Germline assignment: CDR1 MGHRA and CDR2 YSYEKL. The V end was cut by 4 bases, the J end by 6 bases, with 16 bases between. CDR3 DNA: TGCGCCAGCAGCCCTCTTCTGGGGGCCCTCAATGAGCAGTTCTTC. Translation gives CASSPLLGALNEQFF.

CDR3: CASTSDRVVNTGELFF. The CDR3 DNA reads TGTGCCAGCACCTCCGACAGGGTGGTAAACACCGGGGAGCTGTTTTTT. J is TRBJ2-2 and V is TRBV6-6, with 7 bases lining up with TRBD1. The V and J ends lost 7 bases and 2 bases, in that order; junction bases with no gene match: 10. CDR1 is MNHNY and CDR2 is SVGAGI in the germline V gene (reference sequence). The CDR3 has 16 residues.

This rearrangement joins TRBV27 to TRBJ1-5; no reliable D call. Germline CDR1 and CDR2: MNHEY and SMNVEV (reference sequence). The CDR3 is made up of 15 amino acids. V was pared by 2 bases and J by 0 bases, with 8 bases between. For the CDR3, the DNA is TGTGCCAGCAGTTTAGGGCAACTTAGCAATCAGCCCCAGCATTTT. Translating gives CASSLGQLSNQPQHF.

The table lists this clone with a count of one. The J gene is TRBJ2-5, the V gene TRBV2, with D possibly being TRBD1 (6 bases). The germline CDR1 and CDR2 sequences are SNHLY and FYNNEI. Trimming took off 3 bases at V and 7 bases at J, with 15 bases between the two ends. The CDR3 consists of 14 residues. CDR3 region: CASSEGANAGTQYF. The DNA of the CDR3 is TGTGCCAGCAGTGAGGGGGCCAACGCAGGGACCCAGTACTTC.

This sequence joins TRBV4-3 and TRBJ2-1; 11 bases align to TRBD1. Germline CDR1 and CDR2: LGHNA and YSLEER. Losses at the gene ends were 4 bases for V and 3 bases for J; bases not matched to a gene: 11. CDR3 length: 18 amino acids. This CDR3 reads CASSPGQGATFFYNEQFF. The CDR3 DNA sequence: TGCGCCAGCAGCCCCGGACAGGGGGCCACCTTTTTCTACAATGAGCAGTTCTTC.

The CDR3 region has the DNA TGTGCCAGCAGCGCAAGGGGGCGCGTGGCTTTCTTT. It translates to CASSARGRVAFF. V and J are TRBV5-6 and TRBJ1-1; TRBD1 matches 7 bases. From germline, CDR1 is SGHDT and CDR2 YYEEEE. With V trimmed by 4 bases and J by 11 bases, 8 bases remained unmatched. The CDR3 extends over 12 amino acids.